The next 26 T cell receptor beta chains were all read from a single sample in a study of chemoradiotherapy in HPV16-positive cancers. Generated by immunoSEQ multiplex PCR, the TCRdb table keeps only in-frame clones and is missing some. The table lists 12,000 or so clones, about 85% of them singletons. The sample in question was blood, obtained from a patient who underwent chemoradiotherapy. The receptors come from a human donor with HPV-associated anogenital cancer.

The chain couples TRBV27 to TRBJ2-2, with D unclear. Trimming stripped 6 bases from V and 5 bases from J, with 4 bases between. Germline CDR1 is MNHEY and CDR2 is SMNVEV (reference sequence). CDR3 length: 11 residues. DNA for the CDR3: TGTGCCAGCAGGTTAACCGGGGAGCTGTTTTTT. Protein product: CASRLTGELFF.

The chain uses TRBV5-6 and TRBJ1-5, with 9 bases matching TRBD1. The junction had 10 bases not matched to a gene; V was cut back by 5 bases and J by 4 bases. This CDR3 spans 16 amino acids. The V gene's germline CDR1 is SGHDT and CDR2 YYEEEE. CDR3 nucleotides: TGTGCCAGCAGTGAGGGACAGGGTATGGGGAATCAGCCCCAGCATTTT. It is translated as CASSEGQGMGNQPQHF.

The DNA of the CDR3 is TGTGCCAGCACCTCAGGGGGACAGTATAATTCACCCCTCCACTTT. Residues: CASTSGGQYNSPLHF. The chain joins TRBV2 to TRBJ1-6; 7 bases map to TRBD1. CDR3 length equals 15 residues. CDR1 and CDR2 (germline): SNHLY, FYNNEI. J gave up 4 bases and V 7 bases, and 7 bases lay outside the gene matches.

This clone showed up just once. The V and J genes are TRBV2 and TRBJ2-1; D is unresolved. The V end lost 6 bases, the J end lost 6 bases, and 15 bases lay between the germline ends. CDR1 is SNHLY, CDR2 FYNNEI, per germline. This CDR3 is 14 amino acids long. The DNA for the CDR3 is TGTGCCAGCAGCCCCCGTCGGGCTCCCAATGAGCAGTTCTTC. As protein: CASSPRRAPNEQFF.

The chain combines TRBV11-2 with TRBJ2-3; no definite D call. Looked up from germline, CDR1 is SGHAT and CDR2 is FQNNGV. V lost 5 bases to trimming and J lost 2 bases, with 17 bases between them. The CDR3 sequence is 16 residues long. This CDR3 reads CASSPVDGAYTDTQYF. The CDR3 nucleotides read TGTGCCAGCAGCCCGGTGGACGGAGCCTACACAGATACGCAGTATTTT.

The genes are TRBV5-5 and TRBJ1-3; 8 bases match TRBD1. V lost 3 bases, J lost 3 bases, and 5 bases stayed unmatched. Per germline, CDR1 SGHKS and CDR2 YYEKEE (reference sequence). The CDR3 spans 15 residues. The CDR3 reads CASSSQGAYGNTIYF. DNA for the CDR3: TGTGCCAGCAGCTCTCAGGGGGCGTATGGAAACACCATATATTTT.

The table lists this clone with a few counts. V gene TRBV27 combines with J gene TRBJ2-5; 8 bases align to TRBD1. V trimming: 5 bases; J trimming: 5 bases; junction bases outside the gene matches: 13. CDR1 and CDR2 from the germline V gene are MNHEY and SMNVEV (reference sequence). This CDR3 has 16 residues. The CDR3, as DNA: TGTGCCAGCAGTCTATGGGGAACTAGGACAGGGGAGACCCAGTACTTC. Translating it yields CASSLWGTRTGETQYF.

The chain carries TRBV19 and TRBJ1-3; no firm D call. V lost 6 bases and J lost 2, with 14 bases in between. CDR3 length equals 15 residues. CDR1 is LNHDA and CDR2 is SQIVND in the germline V gene (reference sequence). In DNA form, the CDR3 reads TGTGCCAGTAGAAGGGATAGAGTCCCTGGAAACACCATATATTTT. Translating gives CASRRDRVPGNTIYF. The full variable domain, in which reference TRBV19 and TRBJ1-3 provide the parts outside the CDR3, is DGGITQSPKYLFRKEGQNVTLSCEQNLNHDAMYWYRQDPGQGLRLIYYSQIVNDFQKGDIAEGYSVSREKKESFPLTVTSAQKNPTAFYLCASRRDRVPGNTIYFGEGSWLTVV.

This clone was seen once. The chain combines TRBV30 with TRBJ2-6; possibly TRBD1 or TRBD2 for D (5 bases each). The CDR3 covers 16 residues. Per the germline V gene, CDR1 is GTSNPN and CDR2 is SVGIG (reference sequence). V was clipped by 4 bases and J by 0 bases, with 13 bases between them. The CDR3: CAWKGREYSGANVLTF. The CDR3 nucleotides read TGTGCCTGGAAAGGCAGGGAGTACTCTGGGGCCAACGTCCTGACTTTC. The variable domain in full, completed from reference TRBV30 and TRBJ2-6, reads SQTIHQWPATLVQPVGSPLSLECTVEGTSNPNLYWYRQAAGRGLQLLFYSVGIGQISSEVPQNLSASRPQDRQFILSSKKLLLSDSGFYLCAWKGREYSGANVLTFGAGSRLTVL.

V and J are TRBV5-1 and TRBJ1-5, with D perhaps matching TRBD1 (5 bases). Trimming took off 0 bases at V and 5 bases at J, with 12 bases between the two ends. CDR1 SGHRS and CDR2 YFSETQ come from the germline V gene. This CDR3 spans 15 amino acids. For the CDR3, the DNA is TGCGCCAGCAGCTTGGCCCCGGGGGGGGATCAGCCCCAGCATTTT. Translation: CASSLAPGGDQPQHF.

The chain joins TRBV10-3 to TRBJ1-2; TRBD1 matches 7 bases. This CDR3 comprises 15 residues. Losses at the gene ends were 2 bases for V and 2 bases for J; bases not matched to a gene: 5. Germline V gene lookup returns CDR1 ENHRY and CDR2 SYGVKD. CDR3 in DNA: TGTGCCATCAGTGAGCGGTTACAGGGGAACTATGGCTACACCTTC. Translated: CAISERLQGNYGYTF.

The chain uses TRBV7-7 and TRBJ2-7; maybe TRBD1 (5 bases). The V gene's germline CDR1 is SSHAT and CDR2 FNYEAQ (reference sequence). Between the trimmed V and J ends, which lost 5 bases and 1 base, there was a span of 12 bases. This CDR3 has 14 amino acids. CDR3 DNA sequence: TGTGCCAGCAGCCCGACGGCAGGGTCCTACGAGCAGTACTTC. Its translation: CASSPTAGSYEQYF.

This chain uses TRBV2 with TRBJ1-1; 8 nucleotides agree with TRBD1. Germline V CDR1 and CDR2: SNHLY, FYNNEI. The V gene end was trimmed by 6 bases and the J gene end by 3 bases; junction bases not matched to a gene: 9. The CDR3 has 15 residues. This chain's CDR3 is CASSEPDRAYTEAFF. Here the CDR3 DNA reads TGTGCCAGCAGCGAACCGGACAGGGCATACACTGAAGCTTTCTTT.

CDR3 bases: TGCAGTGCCGTCCACAGGGAGACCCAGTACTTC. Protein product: CSAVHRETQYF. The chain is built from TRBV20-1 and TRBJ2-5, with a weak D call TRBD1 (5 bases). Germline V lookup: CDR1 DFQATT, CDR2 SNEGSKA (reference sequence). This CDR3 has 11 amino acids. The germline V and J ends were trimmed by 6 bases and 5 bases, with 10 bases remaining between them.

This clone has only a few counts. This chain uses TRBV29-1 with TRBJ1-4, with D possibly matching TRBD1 (6 bases). Germline CDR1 and CDR2: SQVTM and ANQGSEA. This CDR3 is 14 amino acids long. Trimming removed 6 bases from V and 8 bases from J, with 19 bases in between. The CDR3 reads CSVSSPGQGEKLFF. In DNA, the CDR3 is TGCAGCGTCTCTTCTCCGGGGCAGGGGGAAAAACTGTTTTTT.

V is TRBV19 and J is TRBJ1-5; D is uncertain. V lost 7 bases to trimming and J lost 0 bases, with 10 bases between them. Germline loops: CDR1 LNHDA, CDR2 SQIVND (reference sequence). The CDR3 contains 14 residues. The CDR3 DNA reads TGTGCCAGTACGGGTCTCTATAGCAATCAGCCCCAGCATTTT. It yields the protein CASTGLYSNQPQHF.

The genes are TRBV2 and TRBJ2-5; weak D call: TRBD1 (6 bases). V was cut by 3 bases and J by 2 bases, with 22 bases left in between. The CDR3 is 18 residues long. Germline CDR1 reads SNHLY; CDR2 reads FYNNEI. CDR3 residues: CASSDPPRTAAKQETQYF. DNA for the CDR3: TGTGCCAGCAGTGACCCTCCTCGGACAGCGGCGAAGCAAGAGACCCAGTACTTC.

The count of this clone is one. The gene calls are TRBV2 and TRBJ2-3, with a weak D call TRBD2 (6 bases). V lost 6 bases and J lost 4, with 17 bases in between. The CDR3 is 15 residues long. Per the germline V gene, CDR1 is SNHLY and CDR2 is FYNNEI. DNA for the CDR3: TGTGCCAGCAGACAAAGGCGGGGCGGAGCAGATACGCAGTATTTT. It specifies CASRQRRGGADTQYF.

The J gene is TRBJ2-1, the V gene TRBV11-3; 8 bases align to TRBD2. With 1 base clipped from V and 5 bases from J, the junction kept 4 bases outside the gene matches. The CDR3 length is 15 residues. Germline loops: CDR1 SGHNT, CDR2 YENEEA. The CDR3 sequence: CASSLGGGGNNEQFF. For the CDR3, the DNA is TGTGCCAGCAGCTTAGGGGGCGGGGGGAACAATGAGCAGTTCTTC.

This sequence joins TRBV18 and TRBJ1-5; 7 nucleotides align to TRBD1. From germline, CDR1 is KGHSH and CDR2 LQKENI. With V trimmed by 4 bases and J by 1 base, 7 bases remained unmatched. The CDR3 is 16 amino acids. The CDR3 coding sequence is TGTGCCAGCTCACAACTATCGACAGGGAGCAATCAGCCCCAGCATTTT. It encodes CASSQLSTGSNQPQHF.

This clone was seen only a few times. The genes are TRBV7-9 and TRBJ1-2; D perhaps matches TRBD1 (5 bases). This CDR3 region has 14 residues. The germline V and J ends were trimmed by 3 bases and 7 bases, with 15 bases remaining between them. Germline values: CDR1 SEHNR, CDR2 FQNEAQ (reference sequence). As DNA, the CDR3 is TGTGCCAGCAGCTTTAGTGAGGGGTTCCTTGGCTACACCTTC. Its translation is CASSFSEGFLGYTF.

The chain joins TRBV11-2 to TRBJ2-7; tentatively, D is TRBD2 (7 bases). CDR3 length: 15 residues. Germline V gene sequence: CDR1 SGHAT, CDR2 FQNNGV. The germline V and J ends were trimmed by 1 base and 4 bases, with 14 bases remaining between them. Written as DNA, the CDR3 is TGTGCCAGCAGCTTAGCGGGGGGCCAGAGGTACGAGCAGTACTTC. It encodes CASSLAGGQRYEQYF.

CDR3 coding DNA: TGTGCCACCAGAAGAAGACAGGGGGGCGACACTGAAGCTTTCTTT. As protein: CATRRRQGGDTEAFF. The V call is TRBV25-1, the J call TRBJ1-1; 9 bases match TRBD1. The CDR3 consists of 15 residues. V shed 10 bases and J 3 bases; nucleotides not matched to a gene: 12. The germline V gene has CDR1 MGHDK and CDR2 SYGVNS.

The J gene is TRBJ1-5, the V gene TRBV28, with D tentatively TRBD1 (6 bases). V lost 5 bases and J 4 bases, leaving 12 bases between the germline ends. CDR1 is MDHEN and CDR2 is SYDVKM in the germline V gene. This CDR3 contains 14 residues. This CDR3 reads CASSLYGQNQPQHF. The CDR3 DNA reads as TGTGCCAGCAGTCTGTATGGACAGAATCAGCCCCAGCATTTT.

This chain links TRBV6-1 with TRBJ1-5; TRBD1 matches 7 bases. V shed 8 bases and J 3 bases; nucleotides not matched to a gene: 10. Germline-derived CDR1 and CDR2 are MNHNS and SASEGT. The CDR3 consists of 15 residues. The CDR3 bases are TGTGCCAGCTTGATAAAGGACAGGATCAATCAGCCCCAGCATTTT. Translation: CASLIKDRINQPQHF.

This sequence joins TRBV30 and TRBJ1-5, with 7 bases aligning to TRBD1. Germline CDR1 GTSNPN, CDR2 SVGIG (reference sequence). The ends lost 0 bases at V and 0 bases at J; junction bases unmatched: 2. This CDR3 spans 15 amino acids. The CDR3 nucleotides read TGTGCCTGGAGTGTAGGGGGCCATAGCAATCAGCCCCAGCATTTT. As protein: CAWSVGGHSNQPQHF.